One sample yielded the 16 T cell receptor beta chains listed below, sequenced in a study of beta chain features in type 1 diabetes. General study results and limits: Researchers report that Type 1 diabetes patients had moderately but significantly shorter TCRB CDR3s across all four CD4+ subsets.

Antigens for these TCRs are unknown. Expressed TCRB transcripts got sequenced, as all isolated RNA was reverse transcribed. TCRdb's copy holds only in-frame clones and misses some; the assay was immunoSEQ multiplex PCR. The table lists roughly 340,000 clones, approximately 12% of them singletons. The sequenced sample was naive CD4+ T cells from blood. The receptors shown here come from a woman younger than 30 with type 1 diabetes.

The V call is TRBV30, the J call TRBJ2-3; TRBD1 matches at 12 bases. J lost 6 bases, V lost 2 bases, and 6 bases had no gene match. Germline assignment: CDR1 GTSNPN and CDR2 SVGIG (reference sequence). This CDR3 has 15 residues. The CDR3 region has the DNA TGTGCCTGGAGTAAAGGGACAGGGGGCGCGGATACGCAGTATTTT. Its translation: CAWSKGTGGADTQYF.

This clone has just a few counts. The rearrangement joins TRBV15 to TRBJ1-1; D is ambiguous. The CDR3 runs 15 residues. Trimming took 1 base from V and 0 from J, leaving 9 bases between them. CDR1 and CDR2 from the germline V gene are LNHNV and YYDKDF (reference sequence). The CDR3 DNA is TGTGCCACCAGCAGAGTCAGCGGGATGAACACTGAAGCTTTCTTT. Translated, it gives CATSRVSGMNTEAFF.

This clone appeared a few times. V usage is TRBV27 and J usage is TRBJ2-1; the match to TRBD1 covers 7 bases. This CDR3 region has 16 residues. From germline, CDR1 is MNHEY and CDR2 SMNVEV (reference sequence). J was trimmed by 9 bases and V by 6 bases; bases with no gene match: 17. Here the CDR3 reads CASRTGTALLSPEQFF. CDR3 nucleotide sequence: TGTGCCAGCAGAACCGGGACAGCGCTCCTCTCCCCTGAGCAGTTCTTC.

CDR3 coding DNA: TGTGCCAGCAGTCGCGACACTAACTATGGCTACACCTTC. Its protein is CASSRDTNYGYTF. This chain joins TRBV28 and TRBJ1-2; unclear D gene. Germline V gives CDR1 MDHEN, CDR2 SYDVKM. The V end was cut by 5 bases, the J end by 0 bases, with 7 bases between. The CDR3 loop spans 13 amino acids.

V is TRBV4-3 and J is TRBJ1-1; D unclear. The CDR3 contains 15 residues. V lost 1 base, J lost 1 base, and 10 bases lay in between. Germline V CDR1 and CDR2: LGHNA, YSLEER. Here the CDR3 DNA reads TGCGCCAGCAGCCAAGTGGGGAGTCCGAACACTGAAGCTTTCTTT. Translating gives CASSQVGSPNTEAFF.

The chain uses TRBV27 and TRBJ2-1; 7 positions agree with TRBD2. This CDR3 spans 14 amino acids. CDR1 and CDR2 from the germline V gene are MNHEY and SMNVEV (reference sequence). Germline trimming cut 3 bases from V and 4 bases from J; bases unmatched to any gene: 3. The DNA of the CDR3 is TGTGCCAGCAGTTTGCGGCGGGAGTACAATGAGCAGTTCTTC. Its protein product is CASSLRREYNEQFF.

This clone was counted only a few times. The chain recombines TRBV7-9 with TRBJ1-2, with 7 bases fitting TRBD1. Germline trimming cut 6 bases from V and 0 bases from J; bases unmatched to any gene: 10. The CDR3 extends over 16 amino acids. The V gene's germline CDR1 is SEHNR and CDR2 FQNEAQ (reference sequence). The CDR3, as DNA: TGTGCCAGCAGTTCCGACAGGGTCAGAGCTAACTATGGCTACACCTTC. It specifies CASSSDRVRANYGYTF.

This clone was detected a few times. The identical CDR3 is also encoded by other nucleotide sequences in the sample. This chain connects TRBV27 to TRBJ1-1; 9 nucleotides align to TRBD1. This CDR3 contains 14 residues. V was clipped by 8 bases and J by 4 bases; unmatched bases: 8. Germline CDR1 is MNHEY and CDR2 is SMNVEV (reference sequence). The CDR3 DNA reads TGTGCCAGCTCGTGGGACAGGGCCGGCACTGAAGCTTTCTTT. Its translation: CASSWDRAGTEAFF.

V gene TRBV5-6 combines with J gene TRBJ2-1, with D possibly being TRBD1 (6 bases). The germline CDR1 and CDR2 sequences are SGHDT and YYEEEE. V shed 1 base and J shed 15 bases, with 20 bases lying between them. The CDR3 sequence is 14 residues long. CDR3 DNA: TGTGCCAGCAGCTTGCCGGGGCAGGGGTTTAGTCCGTTCTTC. Its protein product is CASSLPGQGFSPFF.

The chain joins TRBV9 to TRBJ2-3; 9 bases are a match to TRBD1. V lost 3 bases and J lost 1; bases outside the gene matches: 0. CDR1 and CDR2 (germline): SGDLS, YYNGEE. The CDR3 is made up of 14 amino acids. Written as DNA, the CDR3 is TGTGCCAGCAGCGGGACAGGGGGCACAGATACGCAGTATTTT. Protein sequence: CASSGTGGTDTQYF.

The gene calls are TRBV9 and TRBJ2-3; D gene unclear. In germline, CDR1 is SGDLS, CDR2 YYNGEE. This CDR3 has 12 residues. V lost 7 bases to trimming and J lost 1 base, with 7 bases between them. CDR3 sequence: CASASGTDTQYF. The CDR3 nucleotides read TGTGCCAGCGCATCGGGCACAGATACGCAGTATTTT. Looking up the rest from reference TRBV9 and TRBJ2-3 gives the full variable domain: DSGVTQTPKHLITATGQRVTLRCSPRSGDLSVYWYQQSLDQGLQFLIQYYNGEERAKGNILERFSAQQFPDLHSELNLSSLELGDSALYFCASASGTDTQYFGPGTRLTVL.

A few counts support this clone. The rearrangement joins TRBV7-6 to TRBJ1-5, with D perhaps matching TRBD1 (5 bases). The V end was cut by 1 base, the J end by 0 bases, with 7 bases between. Per germline, CDR1 SGHVS and CDR2 FNYEAQ. CDR3 size: 15 residues. The CDR3 here is CASSLGQNSNQPQHF. The CDR3 DNA sequence: TGTGCCAGCAGCTTAGGACAGAATAGCAATCAGCCCCAGCATTTT.

This clone appeared a few times. The chain links TRBV19 to TRBJ2-3; 12 bases are a match to TRBD1. This CDR3 is built from 14 residues. V trimming: 9 bases; J trimming: 6 bases; junction bases outside the gene matches: 7. CDR1 and CDR2 (germline): LNHDA, SQIVND (reference sequence). As DNA, the CDR3 is TGTGCCAGCTCCTCGGGACAGGGGGCCGATACGCAGTATTTT. It is translated as CASSSGQGADTQYF.

This clone has more than one count but fewer than ten. V gene TRBV28 combines with J gene TRBJ2-5; 7 bases map to TRBD1. Germline trimming cut 6 bases from V and 5 bases from J; bases unmatched to any gene: 9. Germline CDR1 is MDHEN and CDR2 is SYDVKM. The CDR3 length is 14 residues. The CDR3 loop is CASSNSDRAETQYF. The CDR3 DNA is TGTGCCAGCAGCAACTCAGACAGGGCGGAGACCCAGTACTTC.

This clone was observed a few times. The chain couples TRBV29-1 to TRBJ2-7; TRBD2 is a possible D gene (6 bases). V was pared by 0 bases and J by 3 bases, with 24 bases between. Germline assignment: CDR1 SQVTM and CDR2 ANQGSEA. This CDR3 has 18 residues. CDR3 nucleotides: TGCAGCGTTGAAGATCGGCCCCTGGGGGGAAGACGGTTCTACGAGCAGTACGTC. Its protein product is CSVEDRPLGGRRFYEQYV.

V usage is TRBV30 and J usage is TRBJ2-1; tentative D call: TRBD1 (5 bases). This CDR3 contains 15 residues. In germline, CDR1 is GTSNPN, CDR2 SVGIG (reference sequence). V lost 0 bases and J 5 bases, leaving 14 bases between the germline ends. The CDR3 coding sequence is TGTGCCTGGAGTGTTGGGCAGGGTACACACAATGAGCAGTTCTTC. As protein: CAWSVGQGTHNEQFF.